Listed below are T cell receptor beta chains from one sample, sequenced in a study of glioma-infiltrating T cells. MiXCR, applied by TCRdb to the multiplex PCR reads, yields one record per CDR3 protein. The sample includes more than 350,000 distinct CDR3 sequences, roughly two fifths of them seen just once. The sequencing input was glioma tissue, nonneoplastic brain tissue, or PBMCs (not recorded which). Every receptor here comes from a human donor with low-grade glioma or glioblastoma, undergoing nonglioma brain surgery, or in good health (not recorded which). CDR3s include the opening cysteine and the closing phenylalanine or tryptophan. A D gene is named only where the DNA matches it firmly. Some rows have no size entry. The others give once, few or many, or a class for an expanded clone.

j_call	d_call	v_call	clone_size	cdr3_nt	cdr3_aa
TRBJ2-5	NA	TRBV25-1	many	TGTGCCAGCAAATCGGCGGGGCAGCAAGAGACCCAGTACTTC	CASKSAGQQETQYF
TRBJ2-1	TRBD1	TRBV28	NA	TGTGCCAGCAGTTTCATCTCGCATGGGACAGGGGGCCGACCTACCTACAATGAGCAGTTCTTC	CASSFISHGTGGRPTYNEQFF
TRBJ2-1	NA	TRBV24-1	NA	TGTGCCACCAGTGATCAAGGGACCTACAATGAGCAGTTCTTC	CATSDQGTYNEQFF
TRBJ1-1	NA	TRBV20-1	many	TGCAGTGCCGCCGTGCAGGGATGGATCCTTAATGAAGCTTTCTTT	CSAAVQGWILNEAFF
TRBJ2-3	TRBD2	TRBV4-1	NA	TGCGCCAGCAGCCAACCGACTAGCGGGGGGTCCACAGATACGCAGTATTTT	CASSQPTSGGSTDTQYF
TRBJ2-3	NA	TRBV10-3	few	TGTGCCATCAGTGATTCCCGCAGGGACCCAGATACGCAGTATTTT	CAISDSRRDPDTQYF
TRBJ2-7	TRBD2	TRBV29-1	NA	TGCAGCGGATGGACCGGGACTAGCGGAGACGAGCAGTACTTC	CSGWTGTSGDEQYF
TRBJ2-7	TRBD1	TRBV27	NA	TGTGCCAGCAGTTTAGAGACAGGGTGGGCCTACGAGCAGTACTTC	CASSLETGWAYEQYF
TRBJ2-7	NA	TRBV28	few	TGTGCCAGCAGTTTCCAAGGGGGATCCACCTACGAGCAGTACTTC	CASSFQGGSTYEQYF
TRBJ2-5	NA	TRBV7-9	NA	TGTGCCAGCAGCTTAGCAGGGGACGAGACCCAGTACTTC	CASSLAGDETQYF
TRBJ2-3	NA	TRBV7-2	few	TGTGCCAGCAGCCCGCAGAGCGGAACCCGGGGAGGTACGCAGTATTTT	CASSPQSGTRGGTQYF
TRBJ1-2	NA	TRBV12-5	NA	TGTGCTAGTGGTTTTGGAGGGGCTTATGGCTACACCTTC	CASGFGGAYGYTF
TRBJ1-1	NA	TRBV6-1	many	TGTGCCACCTCTTTGGGAGTGAACACTGAAGCTTTCTTT	CATSLGVNTEAFF
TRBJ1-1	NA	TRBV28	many	TGTGCCAGCAGTTTATCAGGATTTGAAGCTTTCTTT	CASSLSGFEAFF
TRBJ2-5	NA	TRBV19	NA	TGTGCCAGTAGTTCAGCGACAGGTGTACGTCGGGAGAACCAGTACTTC	CASSSATGVRRENQYF
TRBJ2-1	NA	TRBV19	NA	TGTGCCAGTAATATCGGCGCGAGCTCCTACAATGAGCAGTTCTTC	CASNIGASSYNEQFF
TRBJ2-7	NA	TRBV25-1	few	TGTGCCAGCAGTGCCCCCCTCGGGCAGGGAACCAGCGAGCAGTACTTC	CASSAPLGQGTSEQYF
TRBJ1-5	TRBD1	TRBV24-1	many	TGTGCCACCAGTAAGGGACAGGGAGTACAGCCCCAGCATTTT	CATSKGQGVQPQHF
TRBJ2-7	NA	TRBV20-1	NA	TGCAGTGCTAGAGATCCTAGAAGGGACTACGAGCAGTACTTC	CSARDPRRDYEQYF
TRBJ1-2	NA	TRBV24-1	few	TGTGCCACCAGTGACGGGGACTACTACTATGGCTACACCTTC	CATSDGDYYYGYTF
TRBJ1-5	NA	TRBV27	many	TGTGCCAGCAGAAGAGGAGGGTTGATGTATAGCAATCAGCCCCAGCATTTT	CASRRGGLMYSNQPQHF
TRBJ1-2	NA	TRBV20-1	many	TGCAGTGCTACCGGGGACCGAGGCTATGGCTACACCTTC	CSATGDRGYGYTF
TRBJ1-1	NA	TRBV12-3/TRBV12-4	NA	TGTGCCAGCAGCCCCAGATGGGGCACTGAAGTTTTCTTT	CASSPRWGTEVFF
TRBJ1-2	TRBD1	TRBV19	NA	TGTGCCAGTAGTTTTGCGGACAGGATCTATGGCTACACCTTC	CASSFADRIYGYTF
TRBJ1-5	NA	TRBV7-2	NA	TGTGCCAGCAGCTTGGGACACGGGGGGTATCACCCCCAGCATTTT	CASSLGHGGYHPQHF
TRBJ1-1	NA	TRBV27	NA	TGTGCCAGCAGTTTATGGGGTGGGGACACTGAAGCTTCCTTT	CASSLWGGDTEASF
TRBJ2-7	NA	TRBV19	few	TGTGCCAGTAGTATAGGAGGCAACTACGAGCAGTACTTC	CASSIGGNYEQYF
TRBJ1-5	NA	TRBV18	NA	TGTGCCAGCTCACTTGGGGCAAGGCCTCATCAGCCCCAGCATTTT	CASSLGARPHQPQHF
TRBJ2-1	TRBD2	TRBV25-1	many	TGTGCCAGCAGTGTAATAGCGGGGGGGTACAATGAGCAGTTCTTC	CASSVIAGGYNEQFF
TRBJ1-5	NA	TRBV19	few	TGTGCCAGCCATAAATTAAGCGGCGGACAGCCCCAGCATTTT	CASHKLSGGQPQHF
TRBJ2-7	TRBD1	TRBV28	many	TGTGCCAGCAGTCCTACAGGGGCTTCTTCCTACGAGCAGTACTTC	CASSPTGASSYEQYF
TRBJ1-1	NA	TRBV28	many	TGTGCCAGCAGTTTACCAGGAAACATGAACACTGAAGCTTTCTTT	CASSLPGNMNTEAFF
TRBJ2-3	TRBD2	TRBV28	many	TGTGCCAGCAGTTTCCTTTCAGCGGGAGCCGATACGCAGTATTTT	CASSFLSAGADTQYF
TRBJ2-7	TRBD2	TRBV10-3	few	TGTGCCATCAGTGAGTCTCGCGGGAGCGACGAGCAGTACTTC	CAISESRGSDEQYF
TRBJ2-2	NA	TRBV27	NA	TGTGCCAGCAGTTTTTTGAGTACCGGGGAGCCGTTTTTT	CASSFLSTGEPFF
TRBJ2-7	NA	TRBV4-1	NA	TGCGCCAGCAGGCAAGTACCCAGGTCAAGCTCCTACAATGAGCAGTACTTC	CASRQVPRSSSYNEQYF
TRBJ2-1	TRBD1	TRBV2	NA	TGTGCCAGCACCACGGGCAGGGGGCCCAATGAGCAGTTCTTC	CASTTGRGPNEQFF
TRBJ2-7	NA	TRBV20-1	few	TGCAGTGCTAGAGAAGAGGGCAAAGAGTACTACGAGCAGTACTTC	CSAREEGKEYYEQYF
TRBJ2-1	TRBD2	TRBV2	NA	TGTGCCATGCAAGAGGGACTAGCGGGTCGGGGAGTAGGCAATGAGCAGTTCTTC	CAMQEGLAGRGVGNEQFF
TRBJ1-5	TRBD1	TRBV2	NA	TGTGCCAGCAGTTGGGGACAGGGCGCCAATCAGCCCCAGCATTTT	CASSWGQGANQPQHF
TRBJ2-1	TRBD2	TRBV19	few	TGTGCCAGTAGTATTTCTAGCGGGTGGGACGGTAACAATGAGCAGTTCTTC	CASSISSGWDGNNEQFF